These 5 T cell receptor beta chains share one sample of origin, sequenced in a study of OX40 agonist ivuxolimab in advanced cancers. Library creation used the immunoSEQ multiplex PCR assay. The table comes from immuneACCESS by way of TCRdb, which keeps in-frame sequences with V and J called. Part of the clones is missing from these tables; in studies checked, under half for an unresolved V gene and the rest for unknown reasons. This sample comprises over 50,000 clones, over 80% of them detected only once. In total, the top ten clones hold roughly 21% of the sample. The source material was CD4+ or CD8+ T cells sorted from blood, sampled in a trial of the OX40 agonist ivuxolimab. The receptors come from an adult with an advanced solid tumor such as melanoma, head and neck, liver or kidney cancer.

The V and J genes are TRBV4-1 and TRBJ2-1; D not resolved. Looked up from germline, CDR1 is MGHRA and CDR2 is YSYEKL. Trimming pared 1 base from V and 4 bases from J, leaving 11 bases between. The length of the CDR3 is 15 residues. In DNA, the CDR3 is TGCGCCAGCAGCCAAGTATGGCAGAGTTACAATGAGCAGTTCTTC. It specifies CASSQVWQSYNEQFF.

The genes are TRBV4-2 and TRBJ2-3; D gene unclear. V was pared by 1 base and J by 10 bases, with 12 bases between. The germline gives CDR1 LGHNA, CDR2 YNFKEQ. CDR3 size: 13 residues. CDR3 nucleotides: TGTGCCAGCAGCCAAGGGCTCCCGTTGGCGCAGTATTTT. Its protein product is CASSQGLPLAQYF.

This clone has just one count. This chain uses TRBV4-2 with TRBJ2-1; 11 bases match TRBD2. The ends lost 2 bases at V and 5 bases at J; junction bases unmatched: 5. CDR3 length: 16 amino acids. The germline gives CDR1 LGHNA, CDR2 YNFKEQ. The CDR3 DNA is TGTGCCAGCAGCCAATCGACTAGCGGGGAGAACAATGAGCAGTTCTTC. Translating it yields CASSQSTSGENNEQFF.

By frequency in the sample, this clone is medium-sized. CDR3 nucleotides: TGTGCCAGCAGTCCGGAGGGGAATGAGCAGTTCTTC. It translates to CASSPEGNEQFF. The chain recombines TRBV6-6 with TRBJ2-1; perhaps TRBD2 as D (6 bases). This CDR3 is built from 12 residues. Germline CDR1 MNHNY, CDR2 SVGAGI (reference sequence). Trimming cost V 5 bases and J 7 bases, with 9 bases left between them.

The CDR3 loop reads CASRPGGLGQPQHF. The DNA of the CDR3 is TGTGCCAGCAGGCCAGGGGGTTTGGGTCAGCCCCAGCATTTT. This chain joins TRBV28 and TRBJ1-5, with TRBD1 matching 7 bases. V lost 6 bases, J lost 6 bases, and 8 bases stayed unmatched. This CDR3 has 14 amino acids. The germline gives CDR1 MDHEN, CDR2 SYDVKM.